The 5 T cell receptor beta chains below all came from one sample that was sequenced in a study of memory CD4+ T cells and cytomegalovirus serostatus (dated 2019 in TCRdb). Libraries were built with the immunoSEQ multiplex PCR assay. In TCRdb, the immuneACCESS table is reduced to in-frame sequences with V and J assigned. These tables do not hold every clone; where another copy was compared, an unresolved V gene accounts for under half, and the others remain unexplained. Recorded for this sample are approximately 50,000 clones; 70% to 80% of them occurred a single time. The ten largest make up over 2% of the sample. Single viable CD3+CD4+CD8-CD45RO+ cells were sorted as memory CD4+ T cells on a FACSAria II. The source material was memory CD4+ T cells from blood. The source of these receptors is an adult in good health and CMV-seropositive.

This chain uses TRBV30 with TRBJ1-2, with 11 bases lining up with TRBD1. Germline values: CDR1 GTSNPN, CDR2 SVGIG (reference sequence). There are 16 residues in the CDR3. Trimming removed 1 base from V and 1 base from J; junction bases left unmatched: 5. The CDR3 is CAWSARGQGVNYGYTF. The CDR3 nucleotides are TGTGCCTGGAGTGCTCGGGGACAGGGGGTTAACTATGGCTACACCTTC.

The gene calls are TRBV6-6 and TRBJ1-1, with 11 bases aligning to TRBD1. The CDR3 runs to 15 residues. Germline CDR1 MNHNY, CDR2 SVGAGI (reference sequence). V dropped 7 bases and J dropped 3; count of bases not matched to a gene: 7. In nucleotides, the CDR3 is TGTGCCAGCAATCCCCGGGACAGGGGGTACACTGAAGCTTTCTTT. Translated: CASNPRDRGYTEAFF.

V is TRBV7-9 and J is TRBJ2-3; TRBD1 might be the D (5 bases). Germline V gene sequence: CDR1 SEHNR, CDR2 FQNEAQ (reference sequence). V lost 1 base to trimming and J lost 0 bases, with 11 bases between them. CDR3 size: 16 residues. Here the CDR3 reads CASSLEPQGSTDTQYF. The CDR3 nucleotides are TGTGCCAGCAGCTTAGAGCCGCAGGGTAGCACAGATACGCAGTATTTT.

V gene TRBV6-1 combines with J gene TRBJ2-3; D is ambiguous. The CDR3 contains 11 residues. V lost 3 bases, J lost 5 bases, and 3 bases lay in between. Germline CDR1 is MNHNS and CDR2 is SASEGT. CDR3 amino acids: CASSEIDTQYF. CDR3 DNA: TGTGCCAGCAGTGAGATAGATACGCAGTATTTT.

The CDR3 DNA is TGTGCCAGCAGCTTCACCGGGACTAGCGGAGTGAACACCGGGGAGCTGTTTTTT. It yields the protein CASSFTGTSGVNTGELFF. The J gene is TRBJ2-2, the V gene TRBV7-2, with 11 bases lining up with TRBD2. The CDR3 runs to 18 residues. V trimming: 3 bases; J trimming: 1 base; junction bases outside the gene matches: 7. Germline CDR1 and CDR2: SGHTA and FQGNSA.